This TCR beta chain was sequenced in a study of identical twins. The V and J ends lost 0 bases and 5 bases, in that order; junction bases with no gene match: 12. The CDR3 length is 19 residues. Germline V gene data show CDR1 as DFQATT and CDR2 as SNEGSKA (reference sequence). This clonotype was observed a handful of times. Unique molecular identifiers were present on the cDNA, which also gained a universal primer site by template switching. From the 5' RACE reads, TCRdb called clonotypes with MiXCR, one entry per CDR3 protein. This sample has roughly 690,000 distinct CDR3 sequences, with 21% found just once. The data were also submitted as part of a second study, on T cells expressing NK-cell markers.

This sequence joins TRBV20-1 and TRBJ2-5; 16 positions agree with TRBD2. Sequencing was performed on PBMCs. The source of this sequence is a woman between 18 and 30 years old in good health. CDR3 DNA sequence: TGCAGTGCTAGAGAGGGCCGGGGACTAGCGGGGGGGCCGGGGGAGACCCAGTACTTC. It specifies CSAREGRGLAGGPGETQYF.